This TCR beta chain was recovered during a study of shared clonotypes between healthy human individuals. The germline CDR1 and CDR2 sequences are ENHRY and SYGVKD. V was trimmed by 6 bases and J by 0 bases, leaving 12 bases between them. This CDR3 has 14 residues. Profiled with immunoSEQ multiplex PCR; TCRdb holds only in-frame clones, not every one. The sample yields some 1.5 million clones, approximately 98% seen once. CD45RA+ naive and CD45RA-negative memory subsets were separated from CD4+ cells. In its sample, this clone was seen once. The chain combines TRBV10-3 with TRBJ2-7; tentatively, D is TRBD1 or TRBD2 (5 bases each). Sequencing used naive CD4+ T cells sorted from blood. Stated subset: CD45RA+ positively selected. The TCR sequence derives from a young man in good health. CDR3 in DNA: TGTGCCATCAGGCCCCGGGACCCCTCCTACGAGCAGTACTTC. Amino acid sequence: CAIRPRDPSYEQYF.